Each of the 8 T cell receptor beta chains below was sequenced from the same sample in a study of shared clonotypes between healthy human individuals. Here immunoSEQ multiplex PCR was the method, and the copy in TCRdb shows in-frame clones only, minus some. The repertoire consists of 2 million to 2.5 million clones, with 93% occurring once and the leading ten covering around 0.4%. The specimen was naive CD4+ T cells from PBMCs. Documented subset: CD45RA+ positively selected. These receptors came from a young man in good health. Some clones in this sample may be carry-over from other donors' samples.

The J gene is TRBJ2-3, the V gene TRBV18; D gene ambiguous. CDR1 and CDR2 from the germline V gene are KGHSH and LQKENI. Trimming removed 3 bases from V and 0 bases from J, with 13 bases in between. The length of the CDR3 is 16 residues. The CDR3 sequence: CASSPFAETSTDTQYF. The CDR3 DNA sequence: TGTGCCAGCTCACCTTTCGCGGAAACTAGCACAGATACGCAGTATTTT.

The chain couples TRBV7-8 to TRBJ1-3; D ambiguous. The germline V gene has CDR1 SGHVS and CDR2 FQNEAQ. Trimming cost V 4 bases and J 4 bases, with 11 bases left between them. CDR3 length: 14 amino acids. CDR3 region: CASSSARAGNTIYF. The CDR3 DNA reads as TGTGCCAGCAGCTCCGCGCGCGCCGGAAACACCATATATTTT. The full variable domain, in which reference TRBV7-8 and TRBJ1-3 provide the parts outside the CDR3, is GAGVSQSPRYKVAKRGQDVALRCDPISGHVSLFWYQQALGQGPEFLTYFQNEAQLDKSGLPSDRFFAERPEGSVSTLKIQRTQQEDSAVYLCASSSARAGNTIYFGEGSWLTVV.

This rearrangement joins TRBV29-1 to TRBJ1-1; 8 nucleotides align to TRBD1. CDR1 and CDR2 (germline): SQVTM, ANQGSEA. V gave up 6 bases and J gave up 0 bases; unmatched junction bases: 9. CDR3 length equals 15 residues. CDR3 sequence: CSVRDRSSMNTEAFF. The DNA of the CDR3 is TGCAGCGTGCGGGACAGGAGCTCCATGAACACTGAAGCTTTCTTT.

The genes are TRBV21-1 and TRBJ1-2; the table assigns TRBD1, which was not confirmed against the DNA. TRBV21-1 is a listed pseudogene. The CDR3 sequence is 18 residues long. CDR3 sequence reads: CASSEKVWRQGGNYGYTF. The CDR3 DNA reads as TGTGCCAGCAGCGAAAAAGTTTGGAGACAGGGAGGTAACTATGGCTACACCTTC.

Comment on this clone: Other DNA sequences within the sample encode an identical CDR3. This rearrangement joins TRBV25-1 to TRBJ1-2, with 7 bases lining up with TRBD1. The CDR3 has 13 residues. Germline V gives CDR1 MGHDK, CDR2 SYGVNS. V lost 4 bases and J lost 5; bases outside the gene matches: 4. Here the CDR3 DNA reads TGTGCCAGCAGTGGCCAGGGGGGGTATGGCTACACCTTC. It is translated as CASSGQGGYGYTF.

There are a few counts of this clone. Other nucleotide sequences in the sample specify the same CDR3. This sequence joins TRBV7-3 and TRBJ1-1; D is undetermined. The V end lost 1 base, the J end lost 0 bases, and 3 bases lay between the germline ends. Germline loops: CDR1 SGHTA, CDR2 FQGTGA. The CDR3 spans 13 residues. This CDR3 reads CASSLRMNTEAFF. The CDR3 bases are TGTGCCAGCAGCTTAAGGATGAACACTGAAGCTTTCTTT.

The chain links TRBV7-3 to TRBJ1-1, with D possibly TRBD1 on 5 matching bases. Trimming stripped 5 bases from V and 0 bases from J, with 10 bases between. The CDR3 runs to 14 residues. Looked up from germline, CDR1 is SGHTA and CDR2 is FQGTGA. The CDR3 here is CASSEGRLNTEAFF. CDR3 coding DNA: TGTGCCAGCAGCGAGGGACGCCTGAACACTGAAGCTTTCTTT.

This chain joins TRBV7-9 and TRBJ2-3, with D hard to call. There are 14 residues in the CDR3. In germline, CDR1 is SEHNR, CDR2 FQNEAQ (reference sequence). Trimming pared 0 bases from V and 4 bases from J, leaving 8 bases between. CDR3 nucleotides: TGTGCCAGCAGCTTAGCTGGGTGGGCAGATACGCAGTATTTT. Its protein is CASSLAGWADTQYF.